The TCR beta chain described here comes from a study of OX40 agonist ivuxolimab in advanced cancers. Study-wide points: Dosing at 0.1 to 3.0 mg/kg was accompanied by clonal expansion of CD4+ and CD8+ blood T cells by week 6.

Details on this clone: Its antigen is undetermined.

Individuals having autoimmune disease history or systemic immunosuppression were not enrolled. V lost 6 bases and J 1 base, leaving 9 bases between the germline ends. Germline-derived CDR1 and CDR2 are LNHDA and SQIVND (reference sequence). The CDR3 covers 13 residues. TCRdb's table, derived via immunoSEQ multiplex PCR, lists solely in-frame clones and lacks some. This sample has approximately 58,000 clones, with 75% to 85% found just once. The origin of this receptor is an adult with an advanced solid tumor such as melanoma, head and neck, liver or kidney cancer. The sample was CD4+ or CD8+ T cells sorted from blood, taken in a trial of the OX40 agonist ivuxolimab. The chain couples TRBV19 to TRBJ1-1; maybe TRBD1 (6 bases). The CDR3 is CASRDRPNTEAFF. CDR3 sequence (DNA): TGTGCCAGTAGGGACAGACCGAACACTGAAGCTTTCTTT.